This entry features one T cell receptor (beta chain) sequence. This record belongs to a study of cytomegalovirus exposure and HLA in healthy donors. Only in-frame clones appear in the TCRdb table, and some are missing; sequencing was by immunoSEQ multiplex PCR. Here the sample spans some 80,000 clones, approximately 96% being singletons. With 0 bases removed from V and 3 bases from J, the gap between germline ends came to 9 bases. Germline-derived CDR1 and CDR2 are SGDLS and YYNGEE. There are 14 residues in the CDR3. Sequencing was performed on PBMCs. This chain connects TRBV9 to TRBJ1-2, with D unclear. This sequence originates from a woman between 18 and 29 years old in good health and CMV-seronegative. CDR3 nucleotides: TGTGCCAGCAGCGTAGAACAGTCCGACTATGGCTACACCTTC. It translates to CASSVEQSDYGYTF.